Below are 5 T cell receptor beta chains sequenced from a single sample in a study of T cells after yellow fever vaccination. TCRdb re-called the 5' RACE reads through MiXCR, storing one row per CDR3 protein. The sample records about 580,000 distinct CDR3 sequences, about 17% being singletons. The material sequenced was PBMCs, taken 5 days after the first yellow fever vaccination. These receptors all stem from a man between 18 and 35 years old who received the YFV17D yellow fever vaccine.

The chain is built from TRBV4-3 and TRBJ2-3; D not certain. Trimming shortened V by 5 bases and J by 6 bases, and 18 bases separated the two germline ends. This CDR3 has 15 residues. Germline V gives CDR1 LGHNA, CDR2 YSLEER. CDR3 sequence (DNA): TGCGCCAGCAGCTTAAGCCCGGCAATCTGGGATACGCAGTATTTT. Its protein product is CASSLSPAIWDTQYF.

This clonotype was counted between two and nine times. The J gene is TRBJ1-5, the V gene TRBV7-2; D unresolved. V lost 2 bases and J 6 bases, leaving 11 bases between the germline ends. CDR3 length equals 14 residues. CDR1 and CDR2 from the germline V gene are SGHTA and FQGNSA. The CDR3 DNA reads TGTGCCAGCAGCTTAAGGGCTTGGAGTCAGCCCCAGCATTTT. It codes for CASSLRAWSQPQHF.

The chain uses TRBV4-1 and TRBJ2-3; D not resolved. This CDR3 region has 13 residues. Trimming took 4 bases from V and 4 from J, leaving 9 bases between them. Germline lookup yields CDR1 MGHRA and CDR2 YSYEKL. This CDR3 is CASSPFGADTQYF. DNA for the CDR3: TGCGCCAGCAGCCCCTTTGGTGCAGATACGCAGTATTTT.

The chain joins TRBV4-2 to TRBJ1-2; TRBD1 matches at 7 bases. Germline CDR1 is LGHNA and CDR2 is YNFKEQ. Germline trimming cut 0 bases from V and 4 bases from J; bases unmatched to any gene: 8. The CDR3 runs 16 residues. CDR3 loop: CASSQEGTGESYGYTF. CDR3 in DNA: TGTGCCAGCAGCCAAGAGGGAACAGGGGAGAGCTATGGCTACACCTTC.

Many counts were recorded for this clonotype. The chain combines TRBV7-2 with TRBJ2-7; a weak D match, TRBD1 (5 bases). V shed 5 bases and J shed 6 bases, with 11 bases lying between them. Germline loops: CDR1 SGHTA, CDR2 FQGNSA. CDR3 length: 12 amino acids. The CDR3 DNA reads as TGTGCCAGCAGCCCAGGGTCGGGCGAGCAGTACTTC. It codes for CASSPGSGEQYF.